The 7 T cell receptor beta chains given below trace back to one sample, sequenced in a study of shared clonotypes between healthy human individuals. Data came from immunoSEQ multiplex PCR; TCRdb stores just in-frame clones and leaves some out. This table holds about 820,000 clones, nearly 95% found once. Cells designated naive CD8 were CD45RO-negative and were positively selected for CCR7, with terminally differentiated effector memory CD45RA+ cells excluded. Sequenced material: naive CD8+ T cells sorted from blood. These receptors all come from a man aged 25-45 years in good health.

As to this clone: Other DNA sequences from this sample encode an identical CDR3 as well. J is TRBJ2-7 and V is TRBV27, with TRBD1 matching over 10 bases. Trimming cost V 3 bases and J 1 base; bases outside gene matches: 3. Per germline, CDR1 MNHEY and CDR2 SMNVEV (reference sequence). CDR3 length: 15 residues. CDR3 residues: CASSFGTGASYEQYF. As DNA, the CDR3 is TGTGCCAGCAGTTTTGGGACAGGGGCGTCCTACGAGCAGTACTTC.

The chain employs TRBV7-8 and TRBJ2-2, with 7 bases identical to TRBD2. After removal of 4 bases from V and 2 bases from J, the junction contained 1 base not matched to a gene. CDR1 is SGHVS, CDR2 FQNEAQ, per germline. The CDR3 totals 14 residues. As DNA, the CDR3 is TGTGCCAGCAGCTCGGGACTAAACACCGGGGAGCTGTTTTTT. Protein sequence: CASSSGLNTGELFF.

This clone turned up a few times. The V and J genes are TRBV27 and TRBJ2-2, with a weak D call TRBD1 (8 bases). Trimming took off 4 bases at V and 12 bases at J, with 15 bases between the two ends. The germline gives CDR1 MNHEY, CDR2 SMNVEV (reference sequence). The CDR3 runs 13 residues. The CDR3 nucleotides are TGTGCCAGCAGTTACGGACAGGGAGGGAAGCTGTTTTTT. Its translation: CASSYGQGGKLFF.

The chain is built from TRBV14 and TRBJ2-3; tentative D call: TRBD1 (6 bases). CDR3 size: 19 residues. Germline V CDR1 and CDR2: SGHDN, FVKESK. The V and J ends lost 1 base and 0 bases respectively, with 20 bases between them. The DNA for the CDR3 is TGTGCCAGCAGCCAAGGTCCCGGACAGCACTTTGTAAGCACAGATACGCAGTATTTT. Protein sequence: CASSQGPGQHFVSTDTQYF.

This chain connects TRBV11-3 to TRBJ2-2, with a tentative D call TRBD2 (5 bases). V lost 0 bases, J lost 4 bases, and 15 bases lay in between. Germline V lookup: CDR1 SGHNT, CDR2 YENEEA. This CDR3 spans 17 amino acids. The CDR3 is CASSLDLWGVGTGELFF. The CDR3 nucleotides are TGTGCCAGCAGCTTAGATCTCTGGGGAGTCGGCACCGGGGAGCTGTTTTTT.

In its sample, this clone was seen once. This same CDR3 is encoded by further DNA sequences in the sample. The chain combines TRBV6-5 with TRBJ2-7; TRBD2 aligns across 7 bases. The CDR3 runs to 14 residues. With V trimmed by 3 bases and J by 3 bases, 5 bases remained unmatched. CDR1 is MNHEY and CDR2 is SVGAGI in the germline V gene. CDR3 bases: TGTGCCAGCAGTTATGGTACGGGAGGCTACGAGCAGTACTTC. Its translation is CASSYGTGGYEQYF.

This chain joins TRBV5-6 and TRBJ2-1, with 8 bases identical to TRBD2. Germline CDR1 and CDR2: SGHDT and YYEEEE. This CDR3 comprises 15 residues. V was clipped by 0 bases and J by 8 bases; unmatched bases: 7. Here the CDR3 DNA reads TGTGCCAGCAGCTTGGGAGCGGGAGAAACCCATGAGCAGTTCTTC. This translates into CASSLGAGETHEQFF. The full variable domain, in which reference TRBV5-6 and TRBJ2-1 provide the parts outside the CDR3, is DAGVTQSPTHLIKTRGQQVTLRCSPKSGHDTVSWYQQALGQGPQFIFQYYEEEERQRGNFPDRFSGHQFPNYSSELNVNALLLGDSALYLCASSLGAGETHEQFFGPGTRLTVL.